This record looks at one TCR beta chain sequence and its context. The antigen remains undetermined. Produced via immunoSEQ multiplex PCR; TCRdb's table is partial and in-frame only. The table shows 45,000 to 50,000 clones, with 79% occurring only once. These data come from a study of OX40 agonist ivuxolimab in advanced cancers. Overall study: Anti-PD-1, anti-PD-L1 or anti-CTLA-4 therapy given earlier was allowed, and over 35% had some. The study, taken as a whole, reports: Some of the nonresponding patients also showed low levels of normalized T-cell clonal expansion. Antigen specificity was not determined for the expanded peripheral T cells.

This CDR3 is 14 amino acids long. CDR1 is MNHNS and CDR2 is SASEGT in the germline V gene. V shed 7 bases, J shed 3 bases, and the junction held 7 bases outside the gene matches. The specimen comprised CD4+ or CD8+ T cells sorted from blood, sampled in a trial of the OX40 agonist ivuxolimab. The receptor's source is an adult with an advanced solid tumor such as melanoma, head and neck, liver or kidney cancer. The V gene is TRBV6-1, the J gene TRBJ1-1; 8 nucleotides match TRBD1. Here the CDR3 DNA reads TGTGCCAGCATTCCAATGACAGGGGACACTGAAGCTTTCTTT. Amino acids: CASIPMTGDTEAFF.